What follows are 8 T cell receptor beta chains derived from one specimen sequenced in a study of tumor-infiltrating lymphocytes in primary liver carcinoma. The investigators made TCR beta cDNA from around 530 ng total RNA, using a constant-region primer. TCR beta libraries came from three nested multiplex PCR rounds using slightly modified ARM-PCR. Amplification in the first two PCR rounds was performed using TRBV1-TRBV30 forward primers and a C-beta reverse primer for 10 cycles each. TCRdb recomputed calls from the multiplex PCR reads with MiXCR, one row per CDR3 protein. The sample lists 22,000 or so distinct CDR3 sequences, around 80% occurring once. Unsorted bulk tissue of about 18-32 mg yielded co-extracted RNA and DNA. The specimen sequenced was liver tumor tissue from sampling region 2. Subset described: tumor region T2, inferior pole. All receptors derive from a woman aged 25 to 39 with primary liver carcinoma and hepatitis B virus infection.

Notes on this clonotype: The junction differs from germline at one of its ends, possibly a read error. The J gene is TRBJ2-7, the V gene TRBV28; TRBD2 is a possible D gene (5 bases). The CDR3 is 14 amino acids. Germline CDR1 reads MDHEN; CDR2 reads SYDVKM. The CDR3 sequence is CASSPRGESYEQYF. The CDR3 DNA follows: TGTGCAAGCAGTCCCCGGGGAGAGTCCTACGAGCAGTACTTC. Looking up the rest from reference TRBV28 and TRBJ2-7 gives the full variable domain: DVKVTQSSRYLVKRTGEKVFLECVQDMDHENMFWYRQDPGLGLRLIYFSYDVKMKEKGDIPEGYSVSREKKERFSLILESASTNQTSMYLCASSPRGESYEQYFGPGTRLTVT.

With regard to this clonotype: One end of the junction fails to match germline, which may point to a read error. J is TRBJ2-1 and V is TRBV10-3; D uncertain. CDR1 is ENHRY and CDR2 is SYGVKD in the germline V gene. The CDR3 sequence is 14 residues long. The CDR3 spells CAIGPTAIRDEQFF. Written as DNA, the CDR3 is TGCGCCATCGGCCCCACGGCGATCCGGGATGAGCAGTTCTTC.

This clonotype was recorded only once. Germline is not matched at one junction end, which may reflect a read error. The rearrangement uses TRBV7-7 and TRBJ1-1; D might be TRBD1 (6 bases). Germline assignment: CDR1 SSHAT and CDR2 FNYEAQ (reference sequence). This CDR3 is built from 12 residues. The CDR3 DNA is TGTGTTAGCAGGTTAGGGGGGAGAGAAGCTTCCTTT. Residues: CVSRLGGREASF.

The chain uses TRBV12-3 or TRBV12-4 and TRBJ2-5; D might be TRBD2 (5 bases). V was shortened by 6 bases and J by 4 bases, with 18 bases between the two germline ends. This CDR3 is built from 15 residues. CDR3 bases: TGTGCCAGCAGCACCTACCCCGCGGGCAGAGAGACCCAGTACTTC. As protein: CASSTYPAGRETQYF.

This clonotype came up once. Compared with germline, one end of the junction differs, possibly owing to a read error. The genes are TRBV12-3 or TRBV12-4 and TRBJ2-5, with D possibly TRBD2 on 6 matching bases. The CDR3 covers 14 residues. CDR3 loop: CASSSTATGEIQYF. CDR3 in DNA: TGTGCCAGTAGCTCAACAGCGACGGGAGAGATCCAGTACTTC.

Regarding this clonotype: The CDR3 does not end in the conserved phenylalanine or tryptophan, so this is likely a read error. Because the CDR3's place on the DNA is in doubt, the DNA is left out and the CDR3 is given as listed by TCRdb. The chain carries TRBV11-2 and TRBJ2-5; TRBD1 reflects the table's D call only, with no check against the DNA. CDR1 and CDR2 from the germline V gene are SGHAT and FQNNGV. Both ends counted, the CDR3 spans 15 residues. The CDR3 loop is CANSFLTTAAETWYL.

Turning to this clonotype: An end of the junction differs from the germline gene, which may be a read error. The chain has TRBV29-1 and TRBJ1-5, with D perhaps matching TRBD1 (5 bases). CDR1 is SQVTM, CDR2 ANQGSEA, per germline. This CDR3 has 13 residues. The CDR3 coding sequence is TGCAGGGTTGGGGGACCCAGCAATCAGCCCCAGTACTTT. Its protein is CRVGGPSNQPQYF.

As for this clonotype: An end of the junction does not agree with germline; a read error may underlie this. CDR3 sequence (DNA): TGTGTCAGCAGTTTAGGCTCAAACCACGAGCGGTACTTC. Its translation: CVSSLGSNHERYF. This sequence joins TRBV11-2 and TRBJ2-7; D uncertain. In germline, CDR1 is SGHAT, CDR2 FQNNGV. This CDR3 has 13 residues.